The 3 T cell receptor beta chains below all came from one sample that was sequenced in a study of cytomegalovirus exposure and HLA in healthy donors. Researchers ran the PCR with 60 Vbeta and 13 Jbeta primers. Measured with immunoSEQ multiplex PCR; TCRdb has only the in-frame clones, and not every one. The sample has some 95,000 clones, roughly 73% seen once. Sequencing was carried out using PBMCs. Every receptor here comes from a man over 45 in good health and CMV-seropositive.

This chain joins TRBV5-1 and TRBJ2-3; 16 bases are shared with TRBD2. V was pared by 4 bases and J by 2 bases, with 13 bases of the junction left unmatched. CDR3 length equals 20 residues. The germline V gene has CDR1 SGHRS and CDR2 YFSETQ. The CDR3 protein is CASSPEIPGLAGGNTDTQYF. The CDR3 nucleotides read TGCGCCAGCAGCCCCGAAATTCCGGGACTAGCGGGGGGGAACACAGATACGCAGTATTTT.

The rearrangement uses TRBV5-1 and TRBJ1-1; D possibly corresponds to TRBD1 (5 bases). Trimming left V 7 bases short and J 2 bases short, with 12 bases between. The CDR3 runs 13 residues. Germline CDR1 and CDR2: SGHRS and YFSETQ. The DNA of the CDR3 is TGCGCCAGCGCCCGACAGTTAAACACTGAAGCTTTCTTT. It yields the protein CASARQLNTEAFF.

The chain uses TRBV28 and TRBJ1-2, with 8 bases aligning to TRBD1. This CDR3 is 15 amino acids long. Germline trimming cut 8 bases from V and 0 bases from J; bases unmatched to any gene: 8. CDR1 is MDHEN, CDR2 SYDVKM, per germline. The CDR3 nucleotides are TGTGCCAGCTTCCGGGACAGGACCTCTAACTATGGCTACACCTTC. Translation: CASFRDRTSNYGYTF.